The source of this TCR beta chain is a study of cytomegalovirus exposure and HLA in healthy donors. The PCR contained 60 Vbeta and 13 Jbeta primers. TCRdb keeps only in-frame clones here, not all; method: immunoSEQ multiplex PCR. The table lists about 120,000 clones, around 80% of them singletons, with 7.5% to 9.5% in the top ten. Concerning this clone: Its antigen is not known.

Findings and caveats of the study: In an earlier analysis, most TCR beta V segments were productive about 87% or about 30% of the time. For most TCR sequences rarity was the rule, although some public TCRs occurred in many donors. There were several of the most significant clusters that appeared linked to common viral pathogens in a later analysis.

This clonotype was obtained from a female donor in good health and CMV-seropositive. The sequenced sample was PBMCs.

The CDR3 region is CASSSGTRESDEQFF. The DNA for the CDR3 is TGTGCCAGCAGTTCCGGGACTAGGGAGAGCGATGAGCAGTTCTTC. This rearrangement joins TRBV6-1 to TRBJ2-1, with 8 bases aligning to TRBD2. Germline-derived CDR1 and CDR2 are MNHNS and SASEGT. There are 15 residues in the CDR3. With 5 bases clipped from V and 8 bases from J, the junction kept 11 bases outside the gene matches.